This TCR beta chain derives from a study of T cell repertoires in urothelial bladder cancer (dated 2019 in TCRdb). Regarding the complete study: Clinical stages of the approximately twelve resected lesions were three cT0, three cTa, three cT1 and three cT2 or greater. The study compared clonality of the TCR repertoire in bladder tumors against clonality in benign bladder inflammation. A total of some 12 patients who had bladder lesions and were undergoing transurethral resection were prospectively identified. Around twelve resected bladder lesions, made up of urothelial carcinoma (UC+) and benign (UC-) specimens, were studied. Results the study describes overall, beyond this receptor: In carcinoma specimens, one T-cell clone made up as much as 17% of infiltrating lymphocytes, versus over 1.5% in benign specimens. Carcinoma specimens had a median tumor infiltrating lymphocyte percentage of 2%, while benign specimens had a median of about 13%. Fewer T cells were found in urothelial carcinoma specimens than in benign specimens, with medians of about 5,000 and 25,000, respectively.

On this clone itself: Which antigen it targets is not known. No per-base quality is available; no much larger clone lies one base away.

The immunoSEQ assay was used to sequence the CDR3 region of the TCR beta chain. Turning to the authors' computational methods: For every specimen, the T-cell fraction, clonal dominance and maximum TCR clone frequency were calculated. TCRdb stores this immuneACCESS table with in-frame sequences only. Part of the clones is absent; in the studies checked, under half of the shortfall reflects unresolved V genes, and no reason is known for the rest. V, J and clone size derive from that table, while D and trimming were established from the DNA sequence. This sample gives 1,200 to 1,500 clones in total; around 67% of them show up just once. The ten largest make up 29% of the sample. Taken from cysteine to phenylalanine, the CDR3 has 15 residues. Only CDR3 DNA is held: 45 bases, read in frame from base 1. For this chain, trimming is 2 bases at the V end and 4 bases at the J end, and the number of junction bases without a gene match is 6. The germline V gene supplies CDR1 MNHEY and CDR2 SVGAGI.

Bladder lesion specimens were collected at transurethral resection and stored at -80C. From bladder specimens obtained at transurethral resection, DNA was extracted. The chain uses TRBV6-5 and TRBJ1-2, and 8 junctional nucleotides match TRBD1. The sequenced sample was tumor-infiltrating cells from bladder cancer. The receptor was derived from a human donor with urothelial carcinoma. The bases read TGTGCCAGCAGTTACCGGCAGGGGGCCCTCTATGGCTACACCTTC. This is translated as CASSYRQGALYGYTF.